The next 9 T cell receptor beta chains were all read from a single sample in a study of immune cell composition in non-small cell lung cancer (dated by TCRdb to about 2017). Normal lung samples came from the same patient and consisted of non-adjacent lung tissue collected as far from the tumour as possible, at a distance of at least 3 cm. The library was obtained by the immunoSEQ multiplex PCR assay. Held by TCRdb, this immuneACCESS table contains in-frame sequences only and omits some clones. Under half of the omission traces to an unresolved V gene where checked; the cause of the rest is unknown. The sample yields roughly 8,100 clones; 67% were counted once. The ten most abundant clones make up about 25% of the sample. Sequencing used non-adjacent lung tissue. The receptors were sampled from a human donor with non-small cell lung cancer.

This chain uses TRBV6-6 with TRBJ2-1; D uncertain. The CDR3 has 15 residues. Germline CDR1 is MNHNY and CDR2 is SVGAGI (reference sequence). The V gene lost 2 bases and the J gene lost 7 bases, with 15 bases spanning the gap. The CDR3 DNA follows: TGTGCCAGCAGTTACGGAGCCACCTCCCCGAATGAGCAGTTCTTC. As protein: CASSYGATSPNEQFF.

This clone has just a few counts. This rearrangement joins TRBV12-5 to TRBJ2-5; possible D gene TRBD2, 5 bases. The length of the CDR3 is 15 residues. Trimming took off 7 bases at V and 1 base at J, with 16 bases between the two ends. Germline values: CDR1 LGHNT, CDR2 FRNRAP. The CDR3 region is CASEVDAGIQETQYF. For the CDR3, the DNA is TGTGCTAGTGAGGTTGACGCGGGTATCCAAGAGACCCAGTACTTC.

There are a few counts of this clone. The chain combines TRBV19 with TRBJ1-2; D remains unclear. From germline, CDR1 is LNHDA and CDR2 SQIVND (reference sequence). V lost 0 bases and J lost 4, with 9 bases in between. The CDR3 contains 14 residues. The DNA of the CDR3 is TGTGCCAGTAGTATAGATCTGGGCACCTATGGCTACACCTTC. It yields the protein CASSIDLGTYGYTF.

CDR3 DNA sequence: TGTGCCAGCAGCTTGGGGGTCTTGGCCAGGGGAAACACCATATATTTT. It specifies CASSLGVLARGNTIYF. The chain joins TRBV5-8 to TRBJ1-3; D is undetermined. The CDR3 runs to 16 residues. The V end lost 0 bases, the J end lost 4 bases, and 14 bases lay between the germline ends. Germline-derived CDR1 and CDR2 are SGHTS and YDEGEE.

The chain has TRBV5-6 and TRBJ1-5; a weak D match, TRBD1 (5 bases). CDR1 is SGHDT, CDR2 YYEEEE, per germline. Trimming left V 1 base short and J 2 bases short, with 16 bases between. CDR3 size: 17 residues. In nucleotides, the CDR3 is TGTGCCAGCAGCTTGTTAGGGGAAGAAGGTGGCAATCAGCCCCAGCATTTT. The encoded protein is CASSLLGEEGGNQPQHF.

Here the CDR3 DNA reads TGTGCCAGCAGTCTCACGGACAGGGGCACAGATACGCAGTATTTT. Protein: CASSLTDRGTDTQYF. The chain carries TRBV2 and TRBJ2-3, with 8 bases fitting TRBD1. Germline CDR1 SNHLY, CDR2 FYNNEI. The CDR3 has 15 amino acids. The V segment lost 5 bases and the J segment 1 base; nucleotides outside the gene matches: 5. Drawing the rest from reference TRBV2 and TRBJ2-3, the complete variable domain is EPEVTQTPSHQVTQMGQEVILRCVPISNHLYFYWYRQILGQKVEFLVSFYNNEISEKSEIFDDQFSVERPDGSNFTLKIRSTKLEDSAMYFCASSLTDRGTDTQYFGPGTRLTVL.

The gene calls are TRBV7-8 and TRBJ2-7; 7 nucleotides agree with TRBD1. This CDR3 has 15 residues. Looked up from germline, CDR1 is SGHVS and CDR2 is FQNEAQ. Germline trimming cut 4 bases from V and 0 bases from J; bases unmatched to any gene: 6. The CDR3 is CASSSWTGGSYEQYF. Here the CDR3 DNA reads TGTGCCAGCAGCTCCTGGACAGGAGGCTCCTACGAGCAGTACTTC.

This clone was recorded a few times. One junction end disagrees with the germline gene, perhaps due to a read error. V usage is TRBV7-9 and J usage is TRBJ2-7; D remains unclear. In germline, CDR1 is SEHNR, CDR2 FQNEAQ (reference sequence). The CDR3 spans 10 residues. The CDR3 DNA follows: TGTGCCAGCAGCTCCAACGAGCAGTACTTC. This codes for CASSSNEQYF.

This chain links TRBV29-1 with TRBJ1-1; perhaps TRBD1 as D (6 bases). With 4 bases removed from V and 5 bases from J, the gap between germline ends came to 17 bases. Germline V lookup: CDR1 SQVTM, CDR2 ANQGSEA. This CDR3 spans 14 amino acids. As DNA, the CDR3 is TGCAGCGTTGTTGATCGGGGGGCGAGGACTGAAGCTTTCTTT. This gives the protein CSVVDRGARTEAFF.